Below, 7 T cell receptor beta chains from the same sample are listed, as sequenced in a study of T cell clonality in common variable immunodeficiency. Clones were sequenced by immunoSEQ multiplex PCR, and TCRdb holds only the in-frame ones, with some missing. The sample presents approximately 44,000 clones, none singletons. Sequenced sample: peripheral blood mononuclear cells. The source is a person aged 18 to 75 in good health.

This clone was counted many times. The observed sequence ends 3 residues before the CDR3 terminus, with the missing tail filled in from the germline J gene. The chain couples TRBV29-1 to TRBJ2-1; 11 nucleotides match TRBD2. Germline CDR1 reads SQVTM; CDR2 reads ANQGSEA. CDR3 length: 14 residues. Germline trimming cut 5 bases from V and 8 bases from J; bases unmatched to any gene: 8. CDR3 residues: CSVSSSGRRDEQFF. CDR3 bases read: TGCAGCGTTTCCTCTAGCGGGAGGAGAGATGAG.

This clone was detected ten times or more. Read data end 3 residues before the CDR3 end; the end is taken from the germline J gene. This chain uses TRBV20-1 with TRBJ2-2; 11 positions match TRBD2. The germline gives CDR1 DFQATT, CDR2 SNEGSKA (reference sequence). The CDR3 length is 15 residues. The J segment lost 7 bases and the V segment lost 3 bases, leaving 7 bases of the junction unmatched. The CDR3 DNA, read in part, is TGCAGTGCTAGTAAACTAGCGGGAGACGACGGGGAG. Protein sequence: CSASKLAGDDGE. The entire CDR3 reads CSASKLAGDDGELFF.

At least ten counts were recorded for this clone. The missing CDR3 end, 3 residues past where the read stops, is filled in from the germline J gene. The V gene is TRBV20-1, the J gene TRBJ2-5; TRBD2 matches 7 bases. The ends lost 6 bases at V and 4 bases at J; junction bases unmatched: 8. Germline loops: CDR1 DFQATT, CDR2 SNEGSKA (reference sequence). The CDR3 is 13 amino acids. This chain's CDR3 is CSADTRGVETQYF. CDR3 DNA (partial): TGCAGTGCCGATACACGGGGGGTAGAGACC.

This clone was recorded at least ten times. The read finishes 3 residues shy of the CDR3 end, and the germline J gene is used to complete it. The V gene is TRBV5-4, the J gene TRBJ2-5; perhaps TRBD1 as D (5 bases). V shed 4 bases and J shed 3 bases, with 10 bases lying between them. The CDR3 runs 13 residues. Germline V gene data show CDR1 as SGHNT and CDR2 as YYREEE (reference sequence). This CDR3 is CASSPKTEETQYF. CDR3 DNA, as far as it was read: TGTGCCAGCAGCCCGAAGACAGAAGAGACC.

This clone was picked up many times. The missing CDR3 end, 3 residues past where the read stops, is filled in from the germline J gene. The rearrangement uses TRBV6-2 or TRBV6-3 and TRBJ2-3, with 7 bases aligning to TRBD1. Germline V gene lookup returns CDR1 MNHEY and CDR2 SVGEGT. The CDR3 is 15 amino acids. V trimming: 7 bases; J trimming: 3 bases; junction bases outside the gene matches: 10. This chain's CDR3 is CASTPWTGDTDTQYF. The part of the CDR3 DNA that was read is TGTGCCAGCACGCCGTGGACAGGTGATACAGATACG.

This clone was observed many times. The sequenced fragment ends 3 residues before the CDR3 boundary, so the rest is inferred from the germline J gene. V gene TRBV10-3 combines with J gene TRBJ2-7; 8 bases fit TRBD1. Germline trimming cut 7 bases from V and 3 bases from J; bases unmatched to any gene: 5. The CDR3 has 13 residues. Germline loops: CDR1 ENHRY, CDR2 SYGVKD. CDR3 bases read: TGTGCCATCACTCCGGACAGGGACTACGAG. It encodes CAITPDRDYE. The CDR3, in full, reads CAITPDRDYEQYF.

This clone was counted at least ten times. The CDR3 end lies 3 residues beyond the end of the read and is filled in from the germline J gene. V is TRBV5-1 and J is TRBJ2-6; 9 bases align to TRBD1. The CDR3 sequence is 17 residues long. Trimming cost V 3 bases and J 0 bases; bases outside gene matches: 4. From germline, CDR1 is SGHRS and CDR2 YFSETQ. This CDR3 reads CASSSGTGISGANVLTF. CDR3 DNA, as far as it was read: TGCGCCAGCAGCTCCGGGACAGGGATCTCTGGGGCCAACGTC.